A selection of T cell receptor beta chains follows, all from one sample in a study of blood T cells in healthy people across ages. Each CDR3 protein gets one entry after TCRdb re-called the 5' RACE reads with MiXCR. The sample lists approximately 490,000 distinct CDR3 sequences; about 24% were seen once. This sample was shared with a second study, whose subject was T cells of mothers and their children.

The sequenced sample consisted of blood. The source of these receptors is a boy aged 10-17 years in good health. The CDR3 runs from the conserved cysteine through the conserved F or W. Not all rows give a size; the values are once, few, many and, for expanded clones, a class.

j_gene: TRBJ2-4; abundance: few; v_gene: TRBV19; CDR3aa: CASSPDRVSKNIQYF
j_gene: TRBJ2-7; abundance: few; v_gene: TRBV7-9; CDR3aa: CASSGGGRSYEQYF
j_gene: TRBJ2-7; abundance: .; v_gene: TRBV5-1; CDR3aa: CASSLAPTYEQYF
j_gene: TRBJ2-7; abundance: .; v_gene: TRBV7-2; CDR3aa: CATQMVPDRGYEQYF
j_gene: TRBJ1-1; abundance: .; v_gene: TRBV2; CDR3aa: CASSSRRDTEAFF
j_gene: TRBJ1-3; abundance: few; v_gene: TRBV3-1; CDR3aa: CASRPDSISGNAIYF
j_gene: TRBJ2-1; abundance: .; v_gene: TRBV9; CDR3aa: CASSVEVAGGWEQFF
j_gene: TRBJ2-3; abundance: few; v_gene: TRBV7-8; CDR3aa: CASSRMTSGATDTQYF
j_gene: TRBJ1-1; abundance: .; v_gene: TRBV28; CDR3aa: CASSLPRGTGAGAFF
j_gene: TRBJ1-4; abundance: few; v_gene: TRBV7-9; CDR3aa: CAGSPGQGNEKLFF
j_gene: TRBJ2-5; abundance: .; v_gene: TRBV29-1; CDR3aa: CSVVFGQQETQYF
j_gene: TRBJ2-1; abundance: .; v_gene: TRBV18; CDR3aa: CASSPMTSGSLYNEQFF
j_gene: TRBJ2-1; abundance: few; v_gene: TRBV28; CDR3aa: CASTPYGTQYNEQFF
j_gene: TRBJ2-4; abundance: .; v_gene: TRBV4-2; CDR3aa: CASSQGRENIQYF
j_gene: TRBJ1-1; abundance: once; v_gene: TRBV5-1; CDR3aa: CASSDRDSAGNTEAFF
j_gene: TRBJ2-4; abundance: few; v_gene: TRBV29-1; CDR3aa: CSVEVSLVGNPMPFPKNIQYF
j_gene: TRBJ2-2; abundance: .; v_gene: TRBV4-1; CDR3aa: CASSPPKRDRAGELFF
j_gene: TRBJ2-3; abundance: .; v_gene: TRBV7-9; CDR3aa: CASIKASSTDTQYF
j_gene: TRBJ1-5; abundance: .; v_gene: TRBV18; CDR3aa: CASSPVLTVYSNQPQHF
j_gene: TRBJ2-4; abundance: few; v_gene: TRBV20-1; CDR3aa: CSATDGQVLAKNIQYF
j_gene: .; abundance: few; v_gene: TRBV6-4; CDR3aa: CASSRPSGGFLSYEQYF
j_gene: TRBJ1-2; abundance: .; v_gene: TRBV12-3/TRBV12-4; CDR3aa: CASSLADRTIFGYTF
j_gene: TRBJ2-4; abundance: .; v_gene: TRBV29-1; CDR3aa: CSADGAGGGNIQYF
j_gene: TRBJ2-1; abundance: few; v_gene: TRBV29-1; CDR3aa: CSVTGLDFEQFF
j_gene: TRBJ2-5; abundance: .; v_gene: TRBV28; CDR3aa: CASHPSPLAGGRQYF
j_gene: TRBJ1-5; abundance: few; v_gene: TRBV4-1; CDR3aa: CASSQQQGPSNQPQHF
j_gene: TRBJ2-1; abundance: .; v_gene: TRBV9; CDR3aa: CASSVNMDNEQFF
j_gene: TRBJ2-7; abundance: few; v_gene: TRBV2; CDR3aa: CASTEESISYEQYF